A single TCR beta chain is shown here with its context. The data are from a study of cytomegalovirus exposure and HLA in healthy donors. With 60 Vbeta and 13 Jbeta primers, the PCR was carried out. Clones were sequenced by immunoSEQ multiplex PCR, and TCRdb holds only the in-frame ones, with some missing. Found here are 73,000 or so clones, over 60% of them singletons; the top ten hold approximately 16%. The J segment lost 8 bases and the V segment lost 3 bases, leaving 14 bases of the junction unmatched. The CDR3 spans 17 residues. Germline CDR1 SGHTS, CDR2 YDEGEE. This receptor was obtained from a woman aged 35 to 49 in good health and CMV-seropositive. The chain links TRBV5-8 to TRBJ1-2; 12 bases fit TRBD1. The sample taken for sequencing was PBMCs. The CDR3 DNA reads TGTGCCAGCAGCTCCCCCCGGGGGACAGGGGGCTCGTGGGGCTACACCTTC. Translation gives CASSSPRGTGGSWGYTF.